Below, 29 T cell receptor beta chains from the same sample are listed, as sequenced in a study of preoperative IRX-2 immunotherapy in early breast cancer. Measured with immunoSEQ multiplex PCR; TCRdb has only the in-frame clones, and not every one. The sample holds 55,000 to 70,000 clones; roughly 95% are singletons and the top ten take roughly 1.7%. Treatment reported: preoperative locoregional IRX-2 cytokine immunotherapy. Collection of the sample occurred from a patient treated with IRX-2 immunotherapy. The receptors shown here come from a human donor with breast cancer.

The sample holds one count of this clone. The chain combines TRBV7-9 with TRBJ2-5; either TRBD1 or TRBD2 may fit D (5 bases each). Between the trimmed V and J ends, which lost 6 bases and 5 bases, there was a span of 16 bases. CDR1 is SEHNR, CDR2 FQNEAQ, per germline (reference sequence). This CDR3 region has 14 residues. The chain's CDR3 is CASRKEGSLETQYF. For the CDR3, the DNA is TGTGCCAGCAGAAAAGAGGGGTCTCTGGAGACCCAGTACTTC.

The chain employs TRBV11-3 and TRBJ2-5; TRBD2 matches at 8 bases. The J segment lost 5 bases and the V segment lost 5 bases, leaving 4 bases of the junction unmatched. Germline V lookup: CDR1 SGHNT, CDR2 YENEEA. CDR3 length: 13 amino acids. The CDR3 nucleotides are TGTGCCAGCAGCCGGGGGGGCCACGAGACCCAGTACTTC. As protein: CASSRGGHETQYF. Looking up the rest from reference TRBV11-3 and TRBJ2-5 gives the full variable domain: EAGVVQSPRYKIIEKKQPVAFWCNPISGHNTLYWYLQNLGQGPELLIRYENEEAVDDSQLPKDRFSAERLKGVDSTLKIQPAELGDSAVYLCASSRGGHETQYFGPGTRLLVL.

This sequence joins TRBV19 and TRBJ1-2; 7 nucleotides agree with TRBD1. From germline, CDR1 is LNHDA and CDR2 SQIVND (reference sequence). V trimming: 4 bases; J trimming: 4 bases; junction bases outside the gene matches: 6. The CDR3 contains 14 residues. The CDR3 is CASSRRGHSYGYTF. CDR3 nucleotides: TGTGCCAGTAGTAGGAGGGGGCATTCCTATGGCTACACCTTC.

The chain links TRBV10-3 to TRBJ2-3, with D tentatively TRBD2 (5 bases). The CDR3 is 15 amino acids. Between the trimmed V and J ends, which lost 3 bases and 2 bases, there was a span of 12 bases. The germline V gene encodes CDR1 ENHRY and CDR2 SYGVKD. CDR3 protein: CAISDRLPFTDTQYF. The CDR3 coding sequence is TGTGCCATCAGTGATAGACTACCCTTCACAGATACGCAGTATTTT.

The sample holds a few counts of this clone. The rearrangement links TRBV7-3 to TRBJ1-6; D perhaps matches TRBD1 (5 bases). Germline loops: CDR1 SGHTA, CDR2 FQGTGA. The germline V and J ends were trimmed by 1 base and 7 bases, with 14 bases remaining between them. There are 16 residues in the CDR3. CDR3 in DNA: TGTGCCAGCAGCTTAAACGGAGGGGTTCTCAATTCACCCCTCCACTTT. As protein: CASSLNGGVLNSPLHF. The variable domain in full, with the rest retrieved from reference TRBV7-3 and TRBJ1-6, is GAGVSQTPSNKVTEKGKYVELRCDPISGHTALYWYRQSLGQGPEFLIYFQGTGAADDSGLPNDRFFAVRPEGSVSTLKIQRTERGDSAVYLCASSLNGGVLNSPLHFGNGTRLTVT.

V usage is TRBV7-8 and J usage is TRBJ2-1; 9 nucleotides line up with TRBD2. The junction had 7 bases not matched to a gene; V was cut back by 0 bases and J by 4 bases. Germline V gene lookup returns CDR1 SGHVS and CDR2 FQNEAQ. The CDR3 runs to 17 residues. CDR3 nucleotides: TGTGCCAGCAGCTTAGCCCTCGCGGGAGGGCCGTACAATGAGCAGTTCTTC. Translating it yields CASSLALAGGPYNEQFF.

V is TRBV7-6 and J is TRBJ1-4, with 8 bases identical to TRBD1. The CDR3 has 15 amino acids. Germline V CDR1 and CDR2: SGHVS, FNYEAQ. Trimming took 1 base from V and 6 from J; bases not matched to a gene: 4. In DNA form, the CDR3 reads TGTGCCAGCAGCTTAGATCCAGGGGGCGATGAAAAACTGTTTTTT. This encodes CASSLDPGGDEKLFF.

The CDR3 spells CASSSRVVAGGGIQYF. CDR3 nucleotides: TGTGCCAGCAGCTCCCGTGTGGTAGCGGGAGGTGGCATTCAGTACTTC. The rearrangement uses TRBV11-2 and TRBJ2-4, with 10 bases aligning to TRBD2. The CDR3 is made up of 16 amino acids. Germline V CDR1 and CDR2: SGHAT, FQNNGV. Trimming took 4 bases from V and 9 from J; bases not matched to a gene: 12.

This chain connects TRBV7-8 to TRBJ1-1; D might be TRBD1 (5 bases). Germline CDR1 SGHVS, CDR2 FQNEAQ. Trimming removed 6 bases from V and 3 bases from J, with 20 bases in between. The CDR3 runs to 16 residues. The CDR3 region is CASRPSPGRRHTEAFF. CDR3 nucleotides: TGTGCCAGCAGACCTTCTCCGGGACGTCGGCACACTGAAGCTTTCTTT.

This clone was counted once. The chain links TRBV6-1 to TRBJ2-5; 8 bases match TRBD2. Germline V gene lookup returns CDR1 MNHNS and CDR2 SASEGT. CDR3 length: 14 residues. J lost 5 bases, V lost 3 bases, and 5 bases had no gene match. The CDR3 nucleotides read TGTGCCAGCAGTGATCGACTAGCGAGCGAGACCCAGTACTTC. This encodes CASSDRLASETQYF.

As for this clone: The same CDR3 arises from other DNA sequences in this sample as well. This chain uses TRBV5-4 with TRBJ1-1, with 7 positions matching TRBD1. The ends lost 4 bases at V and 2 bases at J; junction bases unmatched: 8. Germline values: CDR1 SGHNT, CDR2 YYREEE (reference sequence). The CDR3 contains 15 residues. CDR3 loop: CASSPPGTENTEAFF. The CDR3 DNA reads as TGTGCCAGCAGCCCCCCCGGGACAGAAAACACTGAAGCTTTCTTT. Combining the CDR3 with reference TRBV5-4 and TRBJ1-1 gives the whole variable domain ETGVTQSPTHLIKTRGQQVTLRCSSQSGHNTVSWYQQALGQGPQFIFQYYREEENGRGNFPPRFSGLQFPNYSSELNVNALELDDSALYLCASSPPGTENTEAFFGQGTRLTVV.

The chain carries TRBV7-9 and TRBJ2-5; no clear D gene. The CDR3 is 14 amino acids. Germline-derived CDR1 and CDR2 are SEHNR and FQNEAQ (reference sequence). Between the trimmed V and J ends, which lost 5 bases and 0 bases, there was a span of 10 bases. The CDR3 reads CASSRRQHQETQYF. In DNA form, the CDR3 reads TGTGCCAGCAGCCGCCGACAACACCAAGAGACCCAGTACTTC.

The CDR3 coding sequence is TGTGCCAGCTCACTGAGGCAGCATTCCTCTGGAAACACCATATATTTT. It translates to CASSLRQHSSGNTIYF. V and J are TRBV18 and TRBJ1-3; no definite D call. Per the germline V gene, CDR1 is KGHSH and CDR2 is LQKENI. The CDR3 sequence is 16 residues long. V was clipped by 4 bases and J by 0 bases, with 13 bases between them.

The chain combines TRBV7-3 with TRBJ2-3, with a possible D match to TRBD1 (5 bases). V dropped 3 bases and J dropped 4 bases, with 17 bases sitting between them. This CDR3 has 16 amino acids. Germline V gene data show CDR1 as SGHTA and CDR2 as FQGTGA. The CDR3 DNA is TGTGCCAGCAGCTTCTGGGGCACCCTAGGCCCAGATACGCAGTATTTT. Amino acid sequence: CASSFWGTLGPDTQYF.

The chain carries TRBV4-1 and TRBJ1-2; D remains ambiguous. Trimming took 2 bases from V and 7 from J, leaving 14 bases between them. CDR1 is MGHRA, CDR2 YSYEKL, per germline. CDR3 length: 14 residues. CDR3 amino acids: CASSQSGRDGGYTF. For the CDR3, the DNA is TGCGCCAGCAGCCAAAGTGGTAGGGATGGTGGCTACACCTTC.

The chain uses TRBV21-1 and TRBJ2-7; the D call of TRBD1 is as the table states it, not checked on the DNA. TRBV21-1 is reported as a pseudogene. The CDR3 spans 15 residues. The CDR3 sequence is CASSKKDSLSYEQYF. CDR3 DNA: TGTGCCAGCAGCAAAAAAGACAGCTTATCCTACGAGCAGTACTTC.

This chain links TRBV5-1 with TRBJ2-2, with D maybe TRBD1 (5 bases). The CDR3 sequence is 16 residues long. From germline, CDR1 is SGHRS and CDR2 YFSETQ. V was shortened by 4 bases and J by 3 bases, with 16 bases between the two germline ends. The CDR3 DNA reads TGCGCCAGCAGCCTAAAGCCGGGCAGGGACACCGGGGAGCTGTTTTTT. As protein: CASSLKPGRDTGELFF.

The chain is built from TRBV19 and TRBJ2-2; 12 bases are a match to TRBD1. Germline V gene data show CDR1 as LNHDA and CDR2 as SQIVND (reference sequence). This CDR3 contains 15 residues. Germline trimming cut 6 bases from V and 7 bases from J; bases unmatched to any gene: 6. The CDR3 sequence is CASRPGQGAGGELFF. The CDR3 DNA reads TGTGCCAGTAGACCGGGACAGGGGGCCGGCGGGGAGCTGTTTTTT.

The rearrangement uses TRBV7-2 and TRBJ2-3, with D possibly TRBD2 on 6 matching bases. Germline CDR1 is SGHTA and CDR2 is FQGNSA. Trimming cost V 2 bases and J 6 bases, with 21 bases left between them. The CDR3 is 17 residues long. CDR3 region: CASSLYGGRGRSDTQYF. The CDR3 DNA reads TGTGCCAGCAGCTTATATGGAGGGCGGGGACGTTCCGATACGCAGTATTTT. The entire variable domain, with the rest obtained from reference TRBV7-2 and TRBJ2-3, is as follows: GAGVSQSPSNKVTEKGKDVELRCDPISGHTALYWYRQSLGQGLEFLIYFQGNSAPDKSGLPSDRFSAERTGGSVSTLTIQRTQQEDSAVYLCASSLYGGRGRSDTQYFGPGTRLTVL.

The CDR3: CASSSPAGGGTDTQYF. The DNA of the CDR3 is TGTGCCAGCAGTTCGCCAGCGGGAGGTGGCACAGATACGCAGTATTTT. This chain joins TRBV28 and TRBJ2-3; 9 bases map to TRBD2. The germline CDR1 and CDR2 sequences are MDHEN and SYDVKM. J lost 1 base, V lost 4 bases, and 6 bases had no gene match. CDR3 size: 16 residues.

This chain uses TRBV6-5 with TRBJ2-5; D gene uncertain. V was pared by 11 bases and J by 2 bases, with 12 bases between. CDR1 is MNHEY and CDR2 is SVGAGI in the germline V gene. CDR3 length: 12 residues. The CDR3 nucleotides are TGTGCCTCGGCCCGCGGTCAAGAGACCCAGTACTTC. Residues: CASARGQETQYF.

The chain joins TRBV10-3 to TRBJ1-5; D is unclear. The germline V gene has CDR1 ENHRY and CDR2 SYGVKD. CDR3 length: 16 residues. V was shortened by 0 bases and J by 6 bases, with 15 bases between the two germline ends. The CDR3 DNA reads TGTGCCATCAGTGAGTCGAAAGGGTACGCAATTCAGCCCCAGCATTTT. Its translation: CAISESKGYAIQPQHF.

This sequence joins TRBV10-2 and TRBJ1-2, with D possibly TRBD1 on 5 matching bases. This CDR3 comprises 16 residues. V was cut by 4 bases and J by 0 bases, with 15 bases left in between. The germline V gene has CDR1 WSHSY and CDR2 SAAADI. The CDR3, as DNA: TGCGCCAGCAGTGGGGCCAGGGCAACTCCTAACTATGGCTACACCTTC. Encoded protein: CASSGARATPNYGYTF.

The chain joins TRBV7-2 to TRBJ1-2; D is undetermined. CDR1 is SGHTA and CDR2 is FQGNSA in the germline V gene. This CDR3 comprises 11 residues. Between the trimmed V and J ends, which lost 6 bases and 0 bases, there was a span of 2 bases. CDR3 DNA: TGTGCCAGCAGATCTAACTATGGCTACACCTTC. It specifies CASRSNYGYTF.

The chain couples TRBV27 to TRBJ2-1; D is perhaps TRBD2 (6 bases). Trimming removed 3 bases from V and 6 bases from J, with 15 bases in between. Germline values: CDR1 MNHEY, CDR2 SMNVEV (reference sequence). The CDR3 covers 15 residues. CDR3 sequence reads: CASSLRDSLANEQFF. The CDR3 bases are TGTGCCAGCAGTTTGAGGGACTCCCTCGCCAATGAGCAGTTCTTC.

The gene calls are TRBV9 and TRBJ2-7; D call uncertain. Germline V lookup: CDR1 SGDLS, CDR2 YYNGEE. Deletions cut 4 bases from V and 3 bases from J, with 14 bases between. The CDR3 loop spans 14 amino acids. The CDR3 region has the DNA TGTGCCAGCAGCACGTCGGGCCGAAACTACGAGCAGTACTTC. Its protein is CASSTSGRNYEQYF.

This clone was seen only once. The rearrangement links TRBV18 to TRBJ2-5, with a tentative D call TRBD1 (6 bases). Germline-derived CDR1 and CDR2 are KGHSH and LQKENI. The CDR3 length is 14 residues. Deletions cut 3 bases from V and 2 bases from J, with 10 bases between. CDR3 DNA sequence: TGTGCCAGCTCACCGCAGGGGTTTCAAGAGACCCAGTACTTC. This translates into CASSPQGFQETQYF.

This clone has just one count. CDR3 residues: CASSFPGQGHEQFF. The CDR3 DNA reads TGTGCCAGCAGCTTCCCGGGACAGGGCCATGAGCAGTTCTTC. This chain connects TRBV7-3 to TRBJ2-1; 9 bases are a match to TRBD1. The J segment lost 8 bases and the V segment lost 3 bases, leaving 5 bases of the junction unmatched. Germline V gives CDR1 SGHTA, CDR2 FQGTGA. This CDR3 comprises 14 residues.

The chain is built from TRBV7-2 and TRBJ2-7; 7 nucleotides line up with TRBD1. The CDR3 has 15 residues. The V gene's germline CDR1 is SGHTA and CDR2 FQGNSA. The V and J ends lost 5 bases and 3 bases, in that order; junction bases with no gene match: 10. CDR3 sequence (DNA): TGTGCCAGCAGCGGACAGACAGGGAGCGTCTACGAGCAGTACTTC. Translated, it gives CASSGQTGSVYEQYF.